This T cell receptor beta chain was captured in a study of T cell repertoires in cytomegalovirus infection. Whole-study context: Public TCR beta signatures marked donors with CMV infection and the matching HLA.

TCRdb ran MiXCR on the reads and lists one entry per CDR3 protein. The sample lists some 800,000 distinct CDR3 sequences, 25% to 35% seen once, with about 12% in the top ten. Findings and limits, study-wide: Predominance within the ex vivo response was attributable to HLA-C-restricted CMV-specific TCR beta clonotypes.

The table lists this clonotype with a few counts. The antigen is unknown. V lost 8 bases and J 9 bases, leaving 16 bases between the germline ends. Germline lookup yields CDR1 MNHEY and CDR2 SMNVEV (reference sequence). This CDR3 has 12 residues. The source is a human donor in good health (CMV status not recorded). Some clones in this sample may be carry-over from other donors' samples. The rearrangement joins TRBV27 to TRBJ2-5; unclear D gene. The specimen was cultured CD8+ T cells from PBMCs, collected from culture after CMV antigen stimulation. CDR3 sequence: CASSEMGLAQYF. The CDR3 DNA follows: TGTGCCAGCTCCGAGATGGGTCTGGCCCAGTACTTC.